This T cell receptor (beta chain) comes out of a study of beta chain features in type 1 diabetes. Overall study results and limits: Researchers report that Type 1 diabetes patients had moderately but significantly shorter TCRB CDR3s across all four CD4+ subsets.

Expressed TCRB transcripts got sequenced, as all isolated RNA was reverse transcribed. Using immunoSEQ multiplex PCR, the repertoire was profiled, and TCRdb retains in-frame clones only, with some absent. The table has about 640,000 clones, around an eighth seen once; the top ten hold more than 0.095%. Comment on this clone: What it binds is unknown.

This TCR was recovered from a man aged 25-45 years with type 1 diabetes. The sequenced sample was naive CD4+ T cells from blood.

The DNA for the CDR3 is TGTGCCAGCTCTACAGGAGCTAACTATGGCTACACCTTC. Translation gives CASSTGANYGYTF. The rearrangement joins TRBV2 to TRBJ1-2; D is possibly TRBD1 (5 bases). The CDR3 loop spans 13 amino acids. CDR1 and CDR2 (germline): SNHLY, FYNNEI. V was trimmed by 8 bases and J by 0 bases, leaving 10 bases between them.